A single sample gave rise to the 2 T cell receptor beta chains below, sequenced in a study of type 1 regulatory T cells. Each CDR3 protein gets one entry after TCRdb re-called the reads with MiXCR. The sample has about 65,000 distinct CDR3 sequences; 49% are singletons. Their antigen targets remain unknown. The sequenced sample consisted of cultured non-Tr1 T cells, either the whole culture or a sorted T cell fraction (not recorded which). All receptors come from a human donor in good health.

The chain links TRBV11-1 to TRBJ2-1; perhaps TRBD1 as D (6 bases). The CDR3 loop spans 15 amino acids. Trimming removed 5 bases from V and 2 bases from J, with 13 bases in between. Germline V lookup: CDR1 SGHAT, CDR2 FQDESV (reference sequence). This CDR3 is CASSPTRGTYNEQFF. CDR3 nucleotide sequence: TGTGCCAGCAGCCCCACTAGGGGGACCTACAATGAGCAGTTCTTC.

The V and J genes are TRBV20-1 and TRBJ2-7; 10 bases are shared with TRBD2. V shed 5 bases and J 6 bases; nucleotides not matched to a gene: 4. CDR3 length: 12 residues. CDR1 and CDR2 from the germline V gene are DFQATT and SNEGSKA (reference sequence). The CDR3 is CSAWLAGVEQYF. DNA of the CDR3: TGCAGTGCTTGGCTAGCGGGGGTCGAGCAGTACTTC.